The T cell receptor (beta chain) described here comes from a study of T cell responses to AZD1222 COVID-19 vaccine. With respect to this clone: The antigen is undetermined.

V lost 5 bases and J 15 bases, leaving 12 bases between the germline ends. This CDR3 has 11 residues. The germline CDR1 and CDR2 sequences are SGHRS and YFSETQ. Profiling relied on immunoSEQ multiplex PCR, and the TCRdb table lists in-frame clones only, not all of them. This sample has some 150,000 clones, with approximately 78% found just once. Study observations and caveats: Every sample of the repertoires postdated the peak T cell response.

This TCR was recovered from an adult in good health. The material sequenced was peripheral blood, taken on day 0 of MenACWY control vaccination. The chain carries TRBV5-1 and TRBJ1-6, with D unresolved. Here the CDR3 DNA reads TGCGCCAGCAGGGCGACCGGGAGCCTCCACTTT. Translating gives CASRATGSLHF.